The clone carrying this T cell receptor beta chain was counted ten times or more. No antigen is known for it. Each CDR3 protein gets one entry after TCRdb re-called the 5' RACE reads with MiXCR. The data contain approximately 250,000 distinct CDR3 sequences, over 9.5% of them singletons. This entry is derived from a study of CD8 T cells in ankylosing spondylitis. Study-level findings and limits: As reported, disease-linked clones showed significant enrichment in matched ankylosing spondylitis synovial fluid. Earlier literature documents some of the motif variants in reactive arthritis synovial fluid and blood.

V dropped 4 bases and J dropped 3; count of bases not matched to a gene: 12. The CDR3 has 15 residues. Germline V CDR1 and CDR2: GTSNPN, SVGIG (reference sequence). The sequence came from a male donor with ankylosing spondylitis or in good health (not recorded which). The sample consisted of blood, either unsorted or a sorted T cell fraction (not recorded which). The rearrangement joins TRBV30 to TRBJ2-7; 7 bases map to TRBD1. The CDR3 DNA is TGTGCCTGGAACAGGGGCGTCGGTAGTATCTACGAGCAGTACTTC. This encodes CAWNRGVGSIYEQYF.